This TCR beta chain was retrieved from a study of T cell responses to AZD1222 COVID-19 vaccine. Study overall: Pooling covered second doses at about 4 or about 12 weeks.

Sequencing was performed with immunoSEQ multiplex PCR; in TCRdb, only in-frame clones are kept and a portion is missing. The sample has roughly 100,000 clones, about 94% seen once; the top ten hold 2.2%. V shed 7 bases, J shed 1 base, and the junction held 8 bases outside the gene matches. The germline V gene encodes CDR1 SGHAT and CDR2 FQNNGV. The CDR3 has 17 residues. The source of this sequence is an adult in good health. The specimen comprised peripheral blood, sampled on day 0 of AZD1222 vaccination. The rearrangement links TRBV11-2 to TRBJ2-7, with TRBD2 identical over 15 bases. The CDR3 reads CASTPGLAGGPSYEQYF. DNA for the CDR3: TGTGCCAGCACCCCGGGACTAGCGGGAGGCCCTTCCTACGAGCAGTACTTC.